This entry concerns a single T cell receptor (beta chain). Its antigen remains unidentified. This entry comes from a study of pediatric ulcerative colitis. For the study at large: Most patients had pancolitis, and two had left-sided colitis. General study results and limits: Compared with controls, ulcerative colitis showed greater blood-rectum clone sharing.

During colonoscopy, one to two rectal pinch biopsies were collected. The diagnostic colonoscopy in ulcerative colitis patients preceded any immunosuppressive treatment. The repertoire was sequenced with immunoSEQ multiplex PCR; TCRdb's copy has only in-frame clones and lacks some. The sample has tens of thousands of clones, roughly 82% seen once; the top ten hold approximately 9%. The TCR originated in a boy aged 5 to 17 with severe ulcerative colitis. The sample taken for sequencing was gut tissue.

The DNA of the CDR3 is TGTGCCAGCAGCTTGGACACTGAAGCTTTCTTT. Encoded protein: CASSLDTEAFF. J is TRBJ1-1 and V is TRBV11-1; no clear D. The CDR3 extends over 11 amino acids. V shed 3 bases and J shed 3 bases, with 2 bases lying between them. Germline V gene lookup returns CDR1 SGHAT and CDR2 FQDESV (reference sequence).